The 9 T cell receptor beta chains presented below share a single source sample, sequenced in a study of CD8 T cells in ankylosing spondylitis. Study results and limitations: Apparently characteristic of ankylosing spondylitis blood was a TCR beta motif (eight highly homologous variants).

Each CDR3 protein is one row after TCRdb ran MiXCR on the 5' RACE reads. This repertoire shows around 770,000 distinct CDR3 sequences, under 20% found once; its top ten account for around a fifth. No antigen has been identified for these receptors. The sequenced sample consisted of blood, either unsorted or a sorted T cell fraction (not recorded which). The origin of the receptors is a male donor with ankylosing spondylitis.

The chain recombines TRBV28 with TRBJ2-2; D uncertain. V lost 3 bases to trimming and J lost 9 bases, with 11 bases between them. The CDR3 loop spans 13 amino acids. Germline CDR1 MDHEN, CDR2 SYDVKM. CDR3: CASSFHRARELFF. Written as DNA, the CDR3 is TGTGCCAGCAGTTTCCACCGGGCTAGGGAGCTGTTTTTT.

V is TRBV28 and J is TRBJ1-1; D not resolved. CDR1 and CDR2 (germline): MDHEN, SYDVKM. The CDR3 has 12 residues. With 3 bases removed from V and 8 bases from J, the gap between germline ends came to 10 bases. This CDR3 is CASSFAGIEAFF. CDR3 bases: TGTGCCAGCAGTTTTGCCGGGATAGAAGCTTTCTTT.

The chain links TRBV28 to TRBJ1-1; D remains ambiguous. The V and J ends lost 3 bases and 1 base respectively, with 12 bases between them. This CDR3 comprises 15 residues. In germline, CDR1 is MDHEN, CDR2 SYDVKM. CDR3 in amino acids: CASSFPPPQNTEAFF. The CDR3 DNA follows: TGTGCCAGCAGTTTCCCCCCCCCACAGAACACTGAAGCTTTCTTT.

The CDR3 sequence: CSVDHPGQGMYNEQFF. The CDR3 DNA sequence: TGCAGCGTTGACCACCCGGGACAGGGTATGTACAATGAGCAGTTCTTC. The V call is TRBV29-1, the J call TRBJ2-1; 9 bases fit TRBD1. The junction had 10 bases not matched to a gene; V was cut back by 3 bases and J by 4 bases. The length of the CDR3 is 16 residues. CDR1 is SQVTM, CDR2 ANQGSEA, per germline.

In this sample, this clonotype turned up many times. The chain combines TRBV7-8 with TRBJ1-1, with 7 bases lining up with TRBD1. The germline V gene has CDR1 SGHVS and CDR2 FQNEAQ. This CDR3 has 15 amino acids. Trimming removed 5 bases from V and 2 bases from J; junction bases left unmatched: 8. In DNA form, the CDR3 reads TGTGCCAGCAGCCCAGAGACAGGGAGAAACACTGAAGCTTTCTTT. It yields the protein CASSPETGRNTEAFF.

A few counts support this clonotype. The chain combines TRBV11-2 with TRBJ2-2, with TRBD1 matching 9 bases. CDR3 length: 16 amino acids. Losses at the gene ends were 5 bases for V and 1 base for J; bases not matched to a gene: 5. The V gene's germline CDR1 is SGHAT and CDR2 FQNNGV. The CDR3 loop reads CASSRTGAGNTGELFF. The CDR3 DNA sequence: TGTGCCAGCAGCCGGACAGGGGCCGGGAACACCGGGGAGCTGTTTTTT.

The CDR3 coding sequence is TGTGCCAGCAGCTTTCAGGGAACCTACAATGAGCAGTTCTTC. Its protein product is CASSFQGTYNEQFF. The chain couples TRBV5-5 to TRBJ2-1, with D possibly TRBD1 on 5 matching bases. Trimming removed 2 bases from V and 2 bases from J, with 8 bases in between. There are 14 residues in the CDR3. In germline, CDR1 is SGHKS, CDR2 YYEKEE (reference sequence).

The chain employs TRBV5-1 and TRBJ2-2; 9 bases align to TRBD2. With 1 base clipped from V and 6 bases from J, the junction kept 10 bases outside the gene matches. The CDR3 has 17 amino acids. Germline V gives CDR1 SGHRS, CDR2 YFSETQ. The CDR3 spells CASSLTASGKGAGELFF. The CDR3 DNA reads TGCGCCAGCAGCTTGACGGCTAGCGGGAAGGGGGCCGGGGAGCTGTTTTTT.

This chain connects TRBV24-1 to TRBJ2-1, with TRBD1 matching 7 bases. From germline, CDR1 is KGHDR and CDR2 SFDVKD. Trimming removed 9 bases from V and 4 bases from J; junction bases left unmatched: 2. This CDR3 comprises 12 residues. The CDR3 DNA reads TGTGCCACCGGGACAGAGTACAATGAGCAGTTCTTC. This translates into CATGTEYNEQFF.